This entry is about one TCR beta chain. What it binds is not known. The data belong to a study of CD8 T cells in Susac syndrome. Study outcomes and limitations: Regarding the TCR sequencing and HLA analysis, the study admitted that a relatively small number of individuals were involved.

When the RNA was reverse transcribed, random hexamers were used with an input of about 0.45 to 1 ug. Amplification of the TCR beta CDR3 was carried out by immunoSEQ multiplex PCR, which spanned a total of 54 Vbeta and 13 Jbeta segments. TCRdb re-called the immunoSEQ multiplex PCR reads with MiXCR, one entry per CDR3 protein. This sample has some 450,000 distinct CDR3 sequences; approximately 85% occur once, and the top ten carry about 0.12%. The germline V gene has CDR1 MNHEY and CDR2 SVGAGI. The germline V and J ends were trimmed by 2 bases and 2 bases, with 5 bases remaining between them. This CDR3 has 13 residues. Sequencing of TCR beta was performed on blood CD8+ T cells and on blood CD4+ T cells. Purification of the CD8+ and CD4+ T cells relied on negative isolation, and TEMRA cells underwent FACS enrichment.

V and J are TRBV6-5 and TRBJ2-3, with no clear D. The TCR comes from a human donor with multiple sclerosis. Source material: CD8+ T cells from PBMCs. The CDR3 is CASSYGSTDTQYF. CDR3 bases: TGTGCCAGCAGTTACGGGTCCACAGATACGCAGTATTTT.